These 26 T cell receptor beta chains were all obtained from the same sample, sequenced in a study of blood T cells in healthy people across ages. A sample-barcoded 5' primer and a J-beta primer mix were used in a second PCR of roughly 7 to 12 cycles. TCRdb independently ran MiXCR on the 5' RACE reads; one entry per CDR3 protein. The table includes 910,000 or so distinct CDR3 sequences, approximately 50% detected once. Source material: blood. Source of these receptors: an older woman in good health.

The gene calls are TRBV5-1 and TRBJ2-1; TRBD2 aligns across 9 bases. With V trimmed by 0 bases and J by 8 bases, 9 bases remained unmatched. CDR3 length: 16 amino acids. Germline V CDR1 and CDR2: SGHRS, YFSETQ. The CDR3 reads CASSLGSREGLDEQFF. CDR3 nucleotide sequence: TGCGCCAGCAGCTTGGGTTCGCGGGAGGGCCTCGATGAGCAGTTCTTC. Combining the CDR3 with reference TRBV5-1 and TRBJ2-1 gives the whole variable domain KAGVTQTPRYLIKTRGQQVTLSCSPISGHRSVSWYQQTPGQGLQFLFEYFSETQRNKGNFPGRFSGRQFSNSRSEMNVSTLELGDSALYLCASSLGSREGLDEQFFGPGTRLTVL.

The chain couples TRBV20-1 to TRBJ2-7, with 14 nucleotides matching TRBD2. This CDR3 has 19 residues. Germline lookup yields CDR1 DFQATT and CDR2 SNEGSKA (reference sequence). Trimming at V came to 5 bases and at J to 2 bases, leaving 17 bases not matched to a gene. The CDR3: CSAARRASGTSGRTYEQYF. For the CDR3, the DNA is TGCAGTGCTGCCCGCCGTGCGTCCGGGACTAGCGGGAGAACCTACGAGCAGTACTTC.

This clonotype was counted a single time. The rearrangement uses TRBV3-1 and TRBJ1-2, with 7 bases lining up with TRBD1. J gave up 6 bases and V 3 bases, and 4 bases lay outside the gene matches. Germline V CDR1 and CDR2: LGHDT, YNNKEL (reference sequence). The CDR3 loop spans 13 amino acids. CDR3 nucleotides: TGTGCCAGCAGCCAGGCAGGGGGAAATGGCTACACCTTC. This sequence encodes CASSQAGGNGYTF.

The rearrangement uses TRBV20-1 and TRBJ2-1, with 7 bases matching TRBD2. CDR3 length: 13 amino acids. V was pared by 6 bases and J by 15 bases, with 17 bases of the junction left unmatched. CDR1 and CDR2 from the germline V gene are DFQATT and SNEGSKA (reference sequence). The CDR3 loop reads CSARTSGAYNRFF. The CDR3 region has the DNA TGCAGTGCCCGGACTAGTGGGGCTTATAATCGGTTCTTC.

The chain combines TRBV29-1 with TRBJ2-4; 10 bases are a match to TRBD1. The end of the DNA aligns better with TRBJ2-7, so the J call may be wrong. Germline-derived CDR1 and CDR2 are SQVTM and ANQGSEA. The CDR3 contains 14 residues. CDR3: CSVAQTGGNYEQYF. CDR3 bases: TGCAGCGTGGCCCAGACAGGGGGCAACTACGAGCAGTACTTC.

This clonotype was found a few times. The chain combines TRBV29-1 with TRBJ1-2; D unresolved. V was trimmed by 3 bases and J by 1 base, leaving 12 bases between them. The CDR3 sequence is 14 residues long. CDR1 and CDR2 (germline): SQVTM, ANQGSEA. CDR3 coding DNA: TGCAGCGTTGAGACGGTAGGGCTTAACTATGGCTACACCTTC. Translated: CSVETVGLNYGYTF.

V is TRBV4-1 and J is TRBJ2-1, with D perhaps matching TRBD2 (5 bases). V was shortened by 0 bases and J by 6 bases, with 15 bases between the two germline ends. CDR1 and CDR2 from the germline V gene are MGHRA and YSYEKL. The CDR3 consists of 16 residues. CDR3: CASSQDLGDDRNEQFF. The CDR3 DNA sequence: TGCGCCAGCAGCCAAGATCTGGGAGACGATCGCAATGAGCAGTTCTTC.

V is TRBV28 and J is TRBJ2-5, with unresolved D. V dropped 4 bases and J dropped 5 bases, with 8 bases sitting between them. This CDR3 has 12 residues. CDR1 is MDHEN and CDR2 is SYDVKM in the germline V gene. The CDR3 here is CASSSELETQYF. The CDR3 nucleotides are TGTGCCAGCAGTTCTGAGCTCGAGACCCAGTACTTC.

Only one count was recorded for this clonotype. This sequence joins TRBV20-1 and TRBJ2-7, with D uncertain. Trimming took off 0 bases at V and 3 bases at J, with 24 bases between the two ends. CDR3 length: 18 amino acids. Looked up from germline, CDR1 is DFQATT and CDR2 is SNEGSKA (reference sequence). The CDR3 spells CSARDSRSSISKDYEQYF. The CDR3 bases are TGCAGTGCTAGAGATAGCAGGAGTTCCATCTCAAAAGACTACGAGCAGTACTTC.

In this sample, this clonotype turned up a few times. The chain employs TRBV29-1 and TRBJ2-1; D is unresolved. This CDR3 has 12 residues. The ends were cut back, 4 bases at V and 1 base at J, with 5 bases in the middle. CDR1 and CDR2 (germline): SQVTM, ANQGSEA. This chain's CDR3 is CSVGWSYNEQFF. The CDR3 nucleotides read TGCAGCGTTGGTTGGTCCTACAATGAGCAGTTCTTC.

The chain links TRBV4-1 to TRBJ1-3, with D possibly TRBD1 on 5 matching bases. The CDR3 is 15 residues long. Trimming removed 8 bases from V and 3 bases from J, with 17 bases in between. Germline lookup yields CDR1 MGHRA and CDR2 YSYEKL. The CDR3 protein is CASGGLRRGGNTIYF. Here the CDR3 DNA reads TGCGCCAGCGGGGGACTAAGGAGGGGTGGAAACACCATATATTTT.

Remarks on this clonotype: The junction departs from the called germline gene at one end, perhaps through a read error. The chain links TRBV10-3 to TRBJ2-3; 8 nucleotides agree with TRBD2. Germline CDR1 ENHRY, CDR2 SYGVKD. The CDR3 has 15 amino acids. CDR3 residues: CAISDPTSVTDAQYF. CDR3 coding DNA: TGTGCCATCAGCGACCCGACTAGCGTCACAGATGCGCAGTATTTT.

This chain uses TRBV6-1 with TRBJ1-2; a weak D match, TRBD1 (5 bases). The ends were cut back, 0 bases at V and 8 bases at J, with 16 bases in the middle. This CDR3 has 15 amino acids. In germline, CDR1 is MNHNS, CDR2 SASEGT. CDR3 sequence reads: CASSEASMTVRGYTF. CDR3 DNA: TGTGCCAGCAGTGAAGCGTCAATGACAGTGAGGGGCTACACCTTC.

This clonotype was found a few times. The chain couples TRBV6-5 to TRBJ1-2; TRBD1 agrees at 9 bases. V was clipped by 8 bases and J by 6 bases; unmatched bases: 10. Germline-derived CDR1 and CDR2 are MNHEY and SVGAGI. The CDR3 loop spans 14 amino acids. The CDR3 region is CASRFVRDRDGYTF. The CDR3 DNA is TGTGCCAGCCGGTTTGTCCGGGACAGGGATGGCTACACCTTC.

This chain uses TRBV25-1 with TRBJ1-6; D not resolved. Germline V gene data show CDR1 as MGHDK and CDR2 as SYGVNS. The CDR3 runs 13 residues. V lost 4 bases and J lost 4, with 5 bases in between. In DNA form, the CDR3 reads TGTGCCAGCAGTGTCGGGTATAATTCACCCCTCCACTTT. Translated: CASSVGYNSPLHF.

This chain joins TRBV12-3 or TRBV12-4 and TRBJ1-4; TRBD1 aligns across 9 bases. The ends lost 11 bases at V and 2 bases at J; junction bases unmatched: 9. The CDR3 contains 15 residues. The chain's CDR3 is CASSGTGFTNEKLFF. CDR3 nucleotide sequence: TGTGCCTCCTCCGGGACAGGGTTTACTAATGAAAAACTGTTTTTT.

V usage is TRBV12-3 or TRBV12-4 and J usage is TRBJ2-1, with a possible D match to TRBD2 (5 bases). V lost 6 bases, J lost 2 bases, and 17 bases lay in between. The CDR3 has 16 residues. DNA for the CDR3: TGTGCCAGCAGCCTCCCTAGCCCACTTCCCTACAATGAGCAGTTCTTC. This codes for CASSLPSPLPYNEQFF.

This chain joins TRBV6-1 and TRBJ1-1; D perhaps matches TRBD1 (5 bases). The CDR3 is made up of 13 amino acids. The ends were cut back, 0 bases at V and 5 bases at J, with 7 bases in the middle. Germline V gene lookup returns CDR1 MNHNS and CDR2 SASEGT. The CDR3 DNA reads TGTGCCAGCAGTGAAGCTCGGGGGACTGAAGCTTTCTTT. Translating gives CASSEARGTEAFF.

This chain uses TRBV12-3 or TRBV12-4 with TRBJ2-3; tentatively, D is TRBD1 or TRBD2 (6 bases each). The V end lost 3 bases, the J end lost 6 bases, and 19 bases lay between the germline ends. The CDR3 totals 16 residues. The CDR3 is CASSFSIVGGLDTQYF. CDR3 DNA sequence: TGTGCCAGCAGTTTTAGTATTGTGGGGGGCTTGGATACGCAGTATTTT.

In this sample, this clonotype turned up a few times. The gene calls are TRBV7-9 and TRBJ2-5; 8 positions match TRBD2. Gene TRBJ2-7 matches the end of the DNA better, so the J call may be wrong. Germline-derived CDR1 and CDR2 are SEHNR and FQNEAQ (reference sequence). The CDR3 contains 17 residues. CDR3 bases: TGTGCCAGCAGCTTAGAAGGGATAGCGGGATTGTCCTACGAGCAGTACTTC. Protein: CASSLEGIAGLSYEQYF.

For the CDR3, the DNA is TGTGCCAGCAGTTTTGCGGGGTTTCAAGATACGCAGTATTTT. This codes for CASSFAGFQDTQYF. The V and J genes are TRBV12-3 or TRBV12-4 and TRBJ2-3; possibly TRBD2 for D (6 bases). Trimming left V 3 bases short and J 5 bases short, with 12 bases between. The CDR3 runs to 14 residues.

This clonotype was counted only a few times. V gene TRBV20-1 combines with J gene TRBJ2-3; D gene uncertain. V gave up 6 bases and J gave up 5 bases, with 6 bases separating them. This CDR3 region has 10 residues. The germline V gene has CDR1 DFQATT and CDR2 SNEGSKA (reference sequence). As DNA, the CDR3 is TGCAGTGCAATGGTAGATACGCAGTATTTT. This gives the protein CSAMVDTQYF.

The chain is built from TRBV20-1 and TRBJ2-1, with 9 nucleotides matching TRBD1. The CDR3 length is 15 residues. The germline V gene encodes CDR1 DFQATT and CDR2 SNEGSKA (reference sequence). V lost 2 bases and J lost 6; bases outside the gene matches: 8. The CDR3: CSARSPGTGSNEQFF. CDR3 in DNA: TGCAGTGCTAGAAGTCCCGGGACAGGGTCCAATGAGCAGTTCTTC.

Only a few counts were recorded for this clonotype. The chain recombines TRBV11-2 with TRBJ2-1; D assignment may be TRBD1 or TRBD2 (5 bases each). This CDR3 has 17 amino acids. CDR1 is SGHAT and CDR2 is FQNNGV in the germline V gene. The V end lost 1 base, the J end lost 0 bases, and 13 bases lay between the germline ends. CDR3 residues: CASSLAGTGSSYNEQFF. DNA for the CDR3: TGTGCCAGCAGCTTAGCCGGGACGGGGAGCTCCTACAATGAGCAGTTCTTC. The full variable domain, completed using reference TRBV11-2 and TRBJ2-1, is EAGVAQSPRYKIIEKRQSVAFWCNPISGHATLYWYQQILGQGPKLLIQFQNNGVVDDSQLPKDRFSAERLKGVDSTLKIQPAKLEDSAVYLCASSLAGTGSSYNEQFFGPGTRLTVL.

The chain carries TRBV7-9 and TRBJ1-1; 7 bases fit TRBD1. Germline V CDR1 and CDR2: SEHNR, FQNEAQ (reference sequence). V lost 7 bases, J lost 4 bases, and 6 bases stayed unmatched. This CDR3 contains 13 residues. Written as DNA, the CDR3 is TGTGCCAGCACCTCAGGGGGGGGCACTGAAGCTTTCTTT. Protein sequence: CASTSGGGTEAFF. The full variable domain, its missing parts supplied by reference TRBV7-9 and TRBJ1-1, is DTGVSQNPRHKITKRGQNVTFRCDPISEHNRLYWYRQTLGQGPEFLTYFQNEAQLEKSRLLSDRFSAERPKGSFSTLEIQRTEQGDSAMYLCASTSGGGTEAFFGQGTRLTVV.

J is TRBJ2-1 and V is TRBV20-1; the D is unclear. The germline V and J ends were trimmed by 3 bases and 12 bases, with 24 bases remaining between them. This CDR3 spans 15 amino acids. Germline CDR1 is DFQATT and CDR2 is SNEGSKA (reference sequence). The CDR3 bases are TGCAGTGCTAGTTGGCGTACCTCTCGGATGGATACGCAGTTCTTC. Protein product: CSASWRTSRMDTQFF.